The sequence of this T cell receptor (beta chain) was determined in a study of beta chain features in type 1 diabetes (dated by TCRdb to between 2018 and 2020). A note on the overall study: Patients and healthy donors did not differ in mean age, gender distribution, total cell number or subset yield. A total of under 120,000,000 sorted cells were examined across all samples, and RNA yield correlated strongly with the number of cells per subset. The study compared TCRB repertoires of sorted circulating CD4+ T cell subsets between recently diagnosed type 1 diabetes patients and matched healthy donors. Whereas all 30 or so donors provided naive and central memory subsets, regulatory and stem cell-like memory subsets were isolated from just 8 patients and about eight healthy donors. The paper as a whole reports these results and caveats: Because cDNA rather than genomic DNA was sequenced, highly expressing activated cells could have been over-represented, although no difference in activation and CD3 levels was found between groups. Patients with type 1 diabetes made fewer insertions and deleted more nucleotides at VDJ recombination sites, implying thymic rearrangement abnormalities. HLA sub-analyses involved small numbers of individuals, so any influence of HLA type on TCRB rearrangement remained unresolved. Naive, central memory and regulatory TCRB repertoires appeared to be more alike among patients than among healthy donors. PCR may preferentially amplify shorter templates, but because patient and control samples were amplified and corrected together, any resulting skew would affect both groups equally. A moderate but significant shortening of TCRB CDR3 length was observed in type 1 diabetes patients in all four CD4+ subsets.

This clone has more than one count but fewer than ten. It has no known antigen specificity. No base qualities exist here, and no much larger clone lies one base off it. All of the isolated RNA was reverse transcribed with the High Capacity cDNA Reverse Transcription Kit, so expressed TCRB transcripts were sequenced. Deep immunoSEQ sequencing was performed on naive, central memory and regulatory T cell samples, with an average of around 3.5 million total reads per sample. Sorted cells were lysed in RLT buffer and RNA was extracted with DNase-treated RNeasy Micro or Mini kits, depending on cell number. To prevent cross-contamination, each cell subset was processed individually, whereas patient and healthy donor samples were processed jointly. TCRB sequences were amplified from cDNA with the immunoSEQ multiplex PCR, producing 87-bp fragments spanning the CDR3 region. Sequencing of the amplicons was done on the Illumina HiSeq platform. The paper's processing steps were these. PCR bias was corrected computationally using synthetic template baselines, and reads within Hamming distance 2 were collapsed, with unmergeable singletons discarded. Reads were aligned against IMGT so that V, D and J genes, CDR3 length and insertions or deletions at six rearrangement sites could be assigned. Within each subset, clonotype counts were normalized to sorted cell number, after which true diversity and Gini coefficients were computed with the tcR R package. Repertoire sharing was quantified using the overlap coefficient calculated on TCRB nucleotide sequences. Out-of-frame TCRB sequences from naive cells were analyzed as a proxy for the pre-selection repertoire. What TCRdb holds here is the immuneACCESS table cut down to in-frame rearrangements. Part of the clones is not present; checked against another copy, under half of the missing clones reflect an unresolved V gene, and the others are unexplained. For V, J and clone size, that table is used; D and trimming come from the DNA. The sample table lists 600,000 to 650,000 clones, around 15% of them with a count of one. The ten largest clones add up to approximately 0.093% of the sample.

Sequences MGHDK (CDR1) and SYGVNS (CDR2) are obtained from the germline V gene. The CDR3 measures 15 amino acids from cysteine to phenylalanine. Just the 45-base CDR3 DNA is kept, in frame starting at base 1. The trim is 2 bases for V and 1 base for J, with a gap of 11 bases between the germline ends. Each donor gave one peripheral blood draw, averaging approximately 0.12 L, which was collected into heparinised tubes. A BD FACSAria II and a panel including CD45RO, CCR7, CD25, CD127, CD95 and CD27 were used to sort naive, central memory, regulatory and stem cell-like memory CD4+ T cells. Every sorted population had a purity above 95%. Right away, PBMCs were isolated by Lymphoprep density gradient centrifugation and were stained directly, with no culture step. To minimize batch effects, samples were stained and sorted in pairs, one healthy donor with one patient per experiment.

Sequencing was performed on naive CD4+ T cells from blood. The label giving this sample's cell subset or site can be read as: true naive CD4+ T cells. The chain was built from TRBV25-1 and TRBJ1-1; possibly the D gene is TRBD1, per 5 matching bases. This TCR came from a man younger than 35 in good health. The nucleotides are TGTGCCAGCAGTGAACAAGCAGGGAAGAACACTGAAGCTTTCTTT. This translates into CASSEQAGKNTEAFF.